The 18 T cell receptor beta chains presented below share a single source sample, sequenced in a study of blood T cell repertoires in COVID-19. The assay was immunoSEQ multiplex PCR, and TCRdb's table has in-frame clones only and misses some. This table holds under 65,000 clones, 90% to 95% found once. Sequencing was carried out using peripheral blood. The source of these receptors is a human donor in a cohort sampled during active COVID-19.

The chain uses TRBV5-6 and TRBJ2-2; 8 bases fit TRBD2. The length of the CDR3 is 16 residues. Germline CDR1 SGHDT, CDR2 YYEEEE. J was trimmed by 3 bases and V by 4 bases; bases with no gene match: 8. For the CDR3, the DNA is TGTGCCAGCAGCACCCCCGGGGGGGGCGACACCGGGGAGCTGTTTTTT. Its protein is CASSTPGGGDTGELFF.

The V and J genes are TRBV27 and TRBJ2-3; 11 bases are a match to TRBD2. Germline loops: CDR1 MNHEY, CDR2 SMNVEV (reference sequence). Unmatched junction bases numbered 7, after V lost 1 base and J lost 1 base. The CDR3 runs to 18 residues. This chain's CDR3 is CASSLYISGLAGTDTQYF. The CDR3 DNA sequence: TGTGCCAGCAGTTTATATATCTCGGGACTAGCGGGCACAGATACGCAGTATTTT.

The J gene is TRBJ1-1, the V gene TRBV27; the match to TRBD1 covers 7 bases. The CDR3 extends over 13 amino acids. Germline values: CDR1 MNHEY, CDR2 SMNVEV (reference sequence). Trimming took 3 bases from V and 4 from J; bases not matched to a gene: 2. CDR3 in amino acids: CASSFAGGTEAFF. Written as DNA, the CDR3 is TGTGCCAGCAGTTTCGCAGGGGGCACTGAAGCTTTCTTT.

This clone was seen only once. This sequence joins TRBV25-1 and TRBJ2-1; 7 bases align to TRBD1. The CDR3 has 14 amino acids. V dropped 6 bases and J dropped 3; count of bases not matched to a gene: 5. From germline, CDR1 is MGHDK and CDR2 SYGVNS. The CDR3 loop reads CASRGQLDYNEQFF. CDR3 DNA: TGTGCCAGCAGGGGACAGCTAGACTACAATGAGCAGTTCTTC.

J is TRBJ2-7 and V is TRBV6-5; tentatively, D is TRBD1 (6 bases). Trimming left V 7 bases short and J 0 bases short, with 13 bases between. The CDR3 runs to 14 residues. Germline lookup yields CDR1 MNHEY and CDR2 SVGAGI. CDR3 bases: TGTGCCAGCACCGCAACAGGGTCCTCCTACGAGCAGTACTTC. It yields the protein CASTATGSSYEQYF.

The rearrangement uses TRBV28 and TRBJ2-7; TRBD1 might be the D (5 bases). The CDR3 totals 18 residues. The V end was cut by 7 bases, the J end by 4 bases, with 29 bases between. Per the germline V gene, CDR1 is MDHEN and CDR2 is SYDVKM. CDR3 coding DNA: TGTGCCAGCACCCCCTATCGGTTAGGGGCACCCTCACCTTACGAGCAGTACTTC. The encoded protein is CASTPYRLGAPSPYEQYF.

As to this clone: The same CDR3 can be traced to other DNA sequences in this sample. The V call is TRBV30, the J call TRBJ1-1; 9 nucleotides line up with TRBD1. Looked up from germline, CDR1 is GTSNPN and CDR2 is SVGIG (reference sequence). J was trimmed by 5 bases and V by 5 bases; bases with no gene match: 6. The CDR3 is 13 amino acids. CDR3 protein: CAWSRDRDTEAFF. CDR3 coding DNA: TGTGCCTGGTCCCGGGACAGGGATACTGAAGCTTTCTTT.

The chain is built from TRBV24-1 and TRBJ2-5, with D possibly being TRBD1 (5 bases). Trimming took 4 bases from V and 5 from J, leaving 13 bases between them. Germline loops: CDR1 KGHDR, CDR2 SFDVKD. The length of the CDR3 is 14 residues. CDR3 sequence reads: CATSDPQGRETQYF. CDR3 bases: TGTGCCACCAGTGACCCCCAGGGCCGGGAGACCCAGTACTTC.

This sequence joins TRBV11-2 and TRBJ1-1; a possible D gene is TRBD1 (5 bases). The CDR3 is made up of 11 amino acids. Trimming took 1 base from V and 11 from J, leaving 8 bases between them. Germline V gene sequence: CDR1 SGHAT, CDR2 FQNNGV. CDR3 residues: CASSLAGNAFF. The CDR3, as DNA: TGTGCCAGCAGCTTAGCAGGGAACGCTTTCTTT. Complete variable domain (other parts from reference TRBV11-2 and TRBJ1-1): EAGVAQSPRYKIIEKRQSVAFWCNPISGHATLYWYQQILGQGPKLLIQFQNNGVVDDSQLPKDRFSAERLKGVDSTLKIQPAKLEDSAVYLCASSLAGNAFFGQGTRLTVV.

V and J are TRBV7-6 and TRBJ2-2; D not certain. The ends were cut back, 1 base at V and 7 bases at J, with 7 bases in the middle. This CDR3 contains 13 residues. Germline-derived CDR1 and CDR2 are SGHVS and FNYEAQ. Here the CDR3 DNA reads TGTGCCAGCAGCTTAGGGCCTGGCGGGGAGCTGTTTTTT. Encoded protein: CASSLGPGGELFF.

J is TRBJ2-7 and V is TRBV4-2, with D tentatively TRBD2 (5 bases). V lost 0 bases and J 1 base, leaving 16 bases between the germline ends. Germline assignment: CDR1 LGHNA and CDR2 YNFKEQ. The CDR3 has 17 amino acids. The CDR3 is CASSQDGVARWSYEQYF. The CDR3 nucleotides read TGTGCCAGCAGCCAAGATGGAGTAGCGCGATGGTCCTACGAGCAGTACTTC.

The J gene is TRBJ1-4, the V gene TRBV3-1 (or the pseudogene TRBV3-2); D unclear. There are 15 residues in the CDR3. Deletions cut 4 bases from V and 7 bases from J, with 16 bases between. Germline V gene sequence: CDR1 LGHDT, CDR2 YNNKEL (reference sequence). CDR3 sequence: CASSPIGSYSEKLFF. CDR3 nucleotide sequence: TGTGCCAGCAGCCCTATCGGGAGCTACAGTGAAAAACTGTTTTTT.

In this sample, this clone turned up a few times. The CDR3 sequence: CASSYDSPLTDTQYF. CDR3 nucleotides: TGTGCCAGCTCATACGACTCGCCCCTCACAGATACGCAGTATTTT. The gene calls are TRBV18 and TRBJ2-3; D gene uncertain. With 5 bases removed from V and 2 bases from J, the gap between germline ends came to 14 bases. The CDR3 extends over 15 amino acids. Per germline, CDR1 KGHSH and CDR2 LQKENI.

As DNA, the CDR3 is TGTGCCAGCAGCTTTGGGGGACAAATACTTTTGAACACTGAAGCTTTCTTT. Translating gives CASSFGGQILLNTEAFF. The gene calls are TRBV5-4 and TRBJ1-1, with D perhaps TRBD1 (6 bases). Germline values: CDR1 SGHNT, CDR2 YYREEE (reference sequence). This CDR3 has 17 amino acids. Trimming took off 2 bases at V and 0 bases at J, with 17 bases between the two ends. The variable domain in full, completed from reference TRBV5-4 and TRBJ1-1, reads ETGVTQSPTHLIKTRGQQVTLRCSSQSGHNTVSWYQQALGQGPQFIFQYYREEENGRGNFPPRFSGLQFPNYSSELNVNALELDDSALYLCASSFGGQILLNTEAFFGQGTRLTVV.

CDR3 loop: CASTGQLNYGYTF. The DNA for the CDR3 is TGCGCCAGCACCGGACAGCTAAACTATGGCTACACCTTC. This chain joins TRBV5-1 and TRBJ1-2; tentative D call: TRBD1 (6 bases). V was shortened by 6 bases and J by 2 bases, with 11 bases between the two germline ends. The CDR3 extends over 13 amino acids. CDR1 is SGHRS and CDR2 is YFSETQ in the germline V gene. Full variable domain (remainder filled in from reference TRBV5-1 and TRBJ1-2): KAGVTQTPRYLIKTRGQQVTLSCSPISGHRSVSWYQQTPGQGLQFLFEYFSETQRNKGNFPGRFSGRQFSNSRSEMNVSTLELGDSALYLCASTGQLNYGYTFGSGTRLTVV.

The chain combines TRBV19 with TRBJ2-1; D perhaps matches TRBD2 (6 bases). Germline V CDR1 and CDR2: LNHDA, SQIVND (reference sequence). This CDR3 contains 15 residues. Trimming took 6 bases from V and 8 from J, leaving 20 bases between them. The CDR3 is CASSPRGTAGYEQFF. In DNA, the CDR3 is TGTGCCAGTAGCCCTCGGGGGACTGCCGGGTATGAGCAGTTCTTC.

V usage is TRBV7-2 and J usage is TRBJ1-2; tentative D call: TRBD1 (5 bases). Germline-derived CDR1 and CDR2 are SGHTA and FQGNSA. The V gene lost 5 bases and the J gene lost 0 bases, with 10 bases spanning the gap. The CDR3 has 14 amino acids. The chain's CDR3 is CASSPSTANYGYTF. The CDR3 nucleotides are TGTGCCAGCAGCCCCTCGACAGCTAACTATGGCTACACCTTC.

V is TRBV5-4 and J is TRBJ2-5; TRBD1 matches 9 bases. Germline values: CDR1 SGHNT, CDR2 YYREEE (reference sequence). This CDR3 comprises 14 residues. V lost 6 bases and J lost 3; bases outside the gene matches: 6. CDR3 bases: TGTGCCAGCACCCGCTGGGACAGGGAAGAGACCCAGTACTTC. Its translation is CASTRWDREETQYF.